The clone carrying this T cell receptor beta chain was observed a handful of times. Study processing details: Reference gene primers were amplified, and this amplification served to estimate nucleated cell counts. The data were produced by immunoSEQ multiplex PCR, yet TCRdb's version contains in-frame clones alone and is incomplete. V and J calls and clone size are copied from that table; D and trimming were computed from the DNA. The data contain about 110,000 clones, around 78% of them singletons. This specimen comes from a study of blood T cell repertoires in COVID-19. Study in general: T cells, B-cell-depleted T cells, or PBMCs provided the cDNA or gDNA that served as material.

The V gene lost 10 bases and the J gene lost 10 bases, with 19 bases spanning the gap. CDR3 length equals 13 residues. The sequenced material came from peripheral blood. This TCR derives from a woman in her sixties with acute or convalescent COVID-19. The chain couples TRBV12-3 or TRBV12-4 to TRBJ1-4; D call uncertain. The CDR3 nucleotides read TGTGCCACCCTAGAGGACCCCCGGGGAAAACTGTTTTTT. This gives the protein CATLEDPRGKLFF.